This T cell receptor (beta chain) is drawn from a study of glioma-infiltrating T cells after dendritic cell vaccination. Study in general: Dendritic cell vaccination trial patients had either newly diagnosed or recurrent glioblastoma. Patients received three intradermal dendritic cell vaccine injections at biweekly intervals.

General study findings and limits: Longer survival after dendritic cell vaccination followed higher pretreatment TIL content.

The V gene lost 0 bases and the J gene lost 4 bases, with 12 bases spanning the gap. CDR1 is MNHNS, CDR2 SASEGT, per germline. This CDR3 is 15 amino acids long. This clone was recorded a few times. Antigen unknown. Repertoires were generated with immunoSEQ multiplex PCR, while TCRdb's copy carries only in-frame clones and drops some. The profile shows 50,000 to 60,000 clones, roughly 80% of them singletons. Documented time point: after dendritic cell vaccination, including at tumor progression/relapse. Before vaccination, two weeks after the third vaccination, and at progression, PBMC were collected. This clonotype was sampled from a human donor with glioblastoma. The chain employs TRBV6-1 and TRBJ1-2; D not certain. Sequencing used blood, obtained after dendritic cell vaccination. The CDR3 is CASSEALQATYGYTF. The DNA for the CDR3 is TGTGCCAGCAGTGAAGCGCTTCAAGCTACCTATGGCTACACCTTC.